Listed below are T cell receptor beta chains from one sample, sequenced in a study of CD8+ T cells in alopecia areata. Measured with immunoSEQ multiplex PCR; TCRdb has only the in-frame clones, and not every one. The data show 130,000 to 150,000 clones, approximately 50% seen once. Sequencing input: CD4+ T cells sorted from blood. The receptors originated from a human donor with alopecia areata. CDR3s include the opening cysteine and the closing phenylalanine or tryptophan. The order of the fields is J gene, V gene, CDR3 length, CDR3 protein.

TRBJ2-7 TRBV29-1 15 CSVDAGGPTSYEQYF
TRBJ2-7 TRBV30 14 CAWSVRVQGYEQYF
TRBJ2-1 TRBV7-8 16 CASSSPGLGSYNEQFF
TRBJ2-5 TRBV28 15 CASGAGITYQETQYF
TRBJ2-7 TRBV28 13 CASSLRLAYEQYF
TRBJ2-7 TRBV30 13 CASTSGSGYEQYF
TRBJ1-1 TRBV30 14 CAWRPGTVNTEAFF
TRBJ2-5 TRBV7-9 14 CASTELGLQETQYF
TRBJ2-7 TRBV30 13 CAWSYSSSYEQYF
TRBJ2-1 TRBV2 13 CASRAGVYNEQFF
TRBJ2-5 TRBV7-9 14 CASSPRTGEETQYF
TRBJ2-7 TRBV27 14 CASSPLGQTYEQYF
TRBJ1-5 TRBV7-9 14 CASSLVGDNQPQHF
TRBJ1-2 TRBV29-1 11 CSVEGVRGYTF
TRBJ2-3 TRBV9 13 CASSWTGTDTQYF
TRBJ2-1 TRBV29-1 14 CSVVLRGHYNEQFF
TRBJ2-7 TRBV29-1 11 CSVEIVYEQYF
TRBJ1-5 TRBV11-2 14 CASSLNTDYQPQHF
TRBJ2-2 TRBV18 13 CASSPPVTGELFF
TRBJ1-4 TRBV27 13 CASSLLAQGKLFF
TRBJ2-7 TRBV6-5 15 CASRNRDLRAYEQYF
TRBJ2-7 TRBV5-1 14 CASSSTGSSYEQYF
TRBJ2-1 TRBV5-1 16 CASSVGTSVLYNEQFF
TRBJ1-2 TRBV9 11 CASSANNGYTF
TRBJ2-5 TRBV4-1 15 CASSPGTGGLETQYF
TRBJ1-2 TRBV7-9 15 CASSSAQDRGYGYTF
TRBJ2-7 TRBV27 14 CASSLTAGTYEQYF
TRBJ2-7 TRBV29-1 13 CSVETLLTYEQYF
TRBJ2-6 TRBV28 15 CASLGGNSGANVLTF
TRBJ2-5 TRBV5-4 15 CASSLGGMGQETQYF
TRBJ2-1 TRBV5-1 16 CASSWARGPEYNEQFF
TRBJ2-7 TRBV2 16 CASFGLRAGVSYEQYF
TRBJ2-1 TRBV5-1 14 CASHSSGTYNEQFF
TRBJ2-3 TRBV19 13 CATRGGESDTQYF
TRBJ1-4 TRBV28 14 CASNQGTANEKLFF
TRBJ2-5 TRBV5-1 13 CASSPEGQETQYF
TRBJ1-1 TRBV19 13 CASRRDRESEAFF
TRBJ2-3 TRBV29-1 15 CSVAPTSGSTDTQYF
TRBJ1-1 TRBV6-5 16 CASSYSRQGANTEAFF
TRBJ2-1 TRBV30 15 CAATRGVALYNEQFF
TRBJ2-2 TRBV11-1 14 CASRSYRGNGELFF
TRBJ1-3 TRBV6-5 16 CASSYRSGNSGNTIYF
TRBJ2-7 TRBV11-3 13 CASSLDGAETQYF
TRBJ1-2 TRBV15 17 CATSRGLGPRPEYGYTF
TRBJ1-2 TRBV7-3 13 CASSPDRGYGYTF
TRBJ2-1 TRBV27 12 CATDQGAAEQFF
TRBJ2-1 TRBV27 15 CASSFAAGFIDEQFF
TRBJ2-1 TRBV29-1 12 CSGGQGGYEQFF
TRBJ2-7 TRBV2 12 CASKADTYEQYF
TRBJ2-3 TRBV29-1 15 CSVERLAGGADTQYF
TRBJ2-5 TRBV29-1 14 CSVALSGRRETQYF
TRBJ2-3 TRBV2 14 CASKLDRATDTQYF
TRBJ2-1 TRBV27 15 CASSRWSILYNEQFF
TRBJ2-5 TRBV13 17 CASSSPTGLARSETQYF
TRBJ1-1 TRBV29-1 13 CSVESVGALGAFF
TRBJ1-1 TRBV7-8 16 CASSLQQGFQDTEAFF
TRBJ2-7 TRBV6-5 15 CASSTSGTSGYEQYF